This is a list of T cell receptor beta chains from one sample in a study of Graves' ophthalmopathy and Graves' hyperthyroidism. Via MiXCR, TCRdb re-called the multiplex PCR reads, giving one row per CDR3 protein. The data hold approximately 540,000 distinct CDR3 sequences, with under 40% observed a single time. The specimen sequenced was peripheral blood or thyroid tissue (not recorded which). The origin of the receptors is an adult man with Graves' hyperthyroidism. CDR3s leave out the opening cysteine and the closing phenylalanine or tryptophan.

j_call,v_call,cdr3_aa
TRBJ2-2,TRBV7-3,ASSLGVATPNTGELF
TRBJ1-2,TRBV5-4,ASSLAIQSYGYT
TRBJ1-6,TRBV7-9,ASSLGREDSPLH
TRBJ2-7,TRBV20-1,SAAHQGYEQY
TRBJ1-5,TRBV12-3/TRBV12-4,ASSSSDRRFSMPQH
TRBJ2-1,TRBV10-3,AILAGGDNEQF
TRBJ1-4,TRBV5-1,ASSLRTGRNEKLF
TRBJ2-2,TRBV6-9,ATKTGELF
TRBJ1-4,TRBV7-8,ASSLARRDEKLF
.,TRBV12-3/TRBV12-4,ASSTRDHTAEQF
TRBJ1-6,TRBV28,ASLSGQGNSPLH
TRBJ2-7,TRBV29-1,SVEEGQGGYEQY
TRBJ2-7,TRBV27,ASSLGQTHYEQY
TRBJ2-7,TRBV6-1,ASSEGAGKRSYEQY
TRBJ2-7,TRBV27,ASSFSGREQY
TRBJ2-5,TRBV29-1,SVDEGRGTEA
TRBJ2-7,TRBV20-1,SASQGPHEQY
TRBJ1-1,TRBV19,ASISLIPNTEAF
TRBJ2-7,TRBV20-1,SASRGVTDYEQY
TRBJ1-1,TRBV7-3,ASSPARGTEAF
TRBJ1-5,TRBV6-2/TRBV6-3,ASSFGGTEQPQH
TRBJ1-5,TRBV10-2,ASSEAWTGMSNQPQH
TRBJ1-5,TRBV5-8,ASSSLGQPQH
TRBJ1-5,TRBV7-2,ASSIYLCSVGSTRNQPQH
TRBJ2-5,TRBV20-1,SAREGGWLGGETQY
TRBJ2-2,TRBV20-1,SARVTGRGKLF
TRBJ2-2,TRBV7-9,ASTLVGQIIGELF